This is a list of T cell receptor beta chains from one sample in a study of T cells after yellow fever vaccination. TCRdb recomputed calls from the 5' RACE reads with MiXCR, one row per CDR3 protein. Here the sample spans fewer than 650,000 distinct CDR3 sequences, about a fifth being singletons. The sequenced sample was PBMCs, obtained about 21 days after the first yellow fever vaccination. The receptors were sampled from a man aged 18 to 29 who received the YFV17D yellow fever vaccine. CDR3s include the opening cysteine and the closing phenylalanine or tryptophan. A D gene is named only where the DNA matches it firmly. Clone size is shown for a subset of rows, as once, few, many or a class of expanded clone.

D gene	V gene	clone size	J gene	CDR3 DNA	CDR3 protein
TRBD2	TRBV12-3/TRBV12-4	NA	TRBJ2-7	TGTGCCACCAAGCGGGGGGCGAGCTCCTACGAGCAGTACTTC	CATKRGASSYEQYF
TRBD2	TRBV5-1	few	TRBJ2-1	TGCGCCAGCAGCTTGGCGGGGACTAGTAATCGCAATGAGCAGTTCTTC	CASSLAGTSNRNEQFF
TRBD1	TRBV4-2	few	TRBJ2-7	TGTGCCAGCAGCCCAGCATCAGGGACAGGGAGAACCTACGAGCAGTACTTC	CASSPASGTGRTYEQYF
NA	TRBV20-1	NA	TRBJ1-2	TGCTTAGCCCGTGCGGGATCCTATGGCTACACCTTC	CLARAGSYGYTF
NA	TRBV21-1	many	TRBJ2-7	TGTGCCAGCAGCAACCTTTCTGACAGACTCTACGAGCAGTACTTC	CASSNLSDRLYEQYF
TRBD2	TRBV20-1	NA	TRBJ2-1	TGCTGTGCTATCATTCTTCCTAGCGGGGGCTACAATGAGCAGTTCTTC	CCAIILPSGGYNEQFF
TRBD2	TRBV6-5	few	TRBJ2-2	TGTGCCAGCAGTTACTTCGGTAGCGGGGGGAACACCGGGGAGCTGTTTTTT	CASSYFGSGGNTGELFF
NA	TRBV18	few	TRBJ1-2	TGTGCCAGCTCACCGGGAAGGGGAACTAACTATGGCTACACCTTC	CASSPGRGTNYGYTF
TRBD2	TRBV6-2/TRBV6-3	few	TRBJ2-1	TGTGCCAGCAGGCTCTCCGGACTAGCGGGGGGGCCTCGGTCCTACAATGAGCAGTTCTTC	CASRLSGLAGGPRSYNEQFF
NA	TRBV9	few	TRBJ1-1	TGTGCCAGCAGCGTGTTCTCCGGGCTCCTGAACACTGAAGCTTTCTTT	CASSVFSGLLNTEAFF
TRBD2	TRBV25-1	once	TRBJ2-2	TGTGCCAGCAGCAGTAAGGGACTAGAGAACACCGGGGAGCTGTTTTTT	CASSSKGLENTGELFF
NA	TRBV6-5	NA	TRBJ1-2	TGTGCCAGCAGTTATCTCATCGTTAAACTGGGCTATGGCTACACCTTC	CASSYLIVKLGYGYTF
TRBD2	TRBV29-1	NA	TRBJ2-5	TGCAGCGTTGGTCGGGGGGTCCAAGAGACCCAGTACTTC	CSVGRGVQETQYF
NA	TRBV7-6	few	TRBJ1-1	TGTGCCAGCAGCCTTTGGTTGGGGGCTGAAGCTTTCTTT	CASSLWLGAEAFF
NA	TRBV7-2	few	TRBJ1-5	TGTGCCAGCAGCTTAGTCGGGGGGGCCGACAATCAGCCCCAGCATTTT	CASSLVGGADNQPQHF
TRBD2	TRBV5-1	many	TRBJ2-3	TGCGCCAGCAGCGGGGGACTAACTAGCACAGATACGCAGTATTTT	CASSGGLTSTDTQYF
NA	TRBV7-2	few	TRBJ1-6	TGTGCCAGCAGCCGACCGAGGGGGGGCGGGAATTCACCCCTCCACTTT	CASSRPRGGGNSPLHF
NA	TRBV29-1	few	TRBJ2-7	TGCAGCGTTGCGGACGTATCCTACGAGCAGTACTTC	CSVADVSYEQYF
NA	TRBV12-5	NA	TRBJ2-5	TGTGCTAGTGGTTTTTGGACCCGGAAAGTACAAGAGACCCAGTACTTC	CASGFWTRKVQETQYF